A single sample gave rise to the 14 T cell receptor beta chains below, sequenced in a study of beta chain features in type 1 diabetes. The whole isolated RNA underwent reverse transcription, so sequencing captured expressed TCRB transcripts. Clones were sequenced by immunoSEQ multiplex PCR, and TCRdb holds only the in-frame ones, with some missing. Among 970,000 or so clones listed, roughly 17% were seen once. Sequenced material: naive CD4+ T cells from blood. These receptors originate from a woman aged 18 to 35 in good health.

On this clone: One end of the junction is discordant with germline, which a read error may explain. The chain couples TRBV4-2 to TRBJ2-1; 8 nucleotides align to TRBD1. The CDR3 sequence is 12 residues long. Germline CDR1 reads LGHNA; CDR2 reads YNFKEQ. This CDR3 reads CASSPVGTGLIF. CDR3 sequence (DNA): TGTGCCAGCAGCCCCGTTGGGACAGGTCTGATCTTC.

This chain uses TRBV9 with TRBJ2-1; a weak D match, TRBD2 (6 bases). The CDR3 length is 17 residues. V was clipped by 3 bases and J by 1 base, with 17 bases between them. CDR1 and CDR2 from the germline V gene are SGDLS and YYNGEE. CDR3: CASSERAPSVSYNEQFF. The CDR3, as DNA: TGTGCCAGCAGCGAGAGGGCGCCTAGCGTATCCTACAATGAGCAGTTCTTC.

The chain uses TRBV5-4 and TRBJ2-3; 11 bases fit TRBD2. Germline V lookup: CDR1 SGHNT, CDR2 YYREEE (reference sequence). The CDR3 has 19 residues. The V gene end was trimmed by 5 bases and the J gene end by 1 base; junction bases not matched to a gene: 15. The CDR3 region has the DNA TGTGCCAGCAGTTGGGCTCGTAATAGCGGGAGGGTCGGCACAGATACGCAGTATTTT. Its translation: CASSWARNSGRVGTDTQYF.

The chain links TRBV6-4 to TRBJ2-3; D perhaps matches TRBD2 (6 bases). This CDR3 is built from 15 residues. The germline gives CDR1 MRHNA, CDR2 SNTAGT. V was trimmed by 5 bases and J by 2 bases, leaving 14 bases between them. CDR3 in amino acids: CASSLDGTPTDTQYF. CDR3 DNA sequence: TGTGCCAGCAGTCTGGATGGGACTCCCACAGATACGCAGTATTTT.

CDR3 sequence reads: CASSHGGETQYF. The CDR3 DNA is TGTGCCAGCAGCCATGGGGGGGAGACCCAGTACTTC. The chain is built from TRBV11-3 and TRBJ2-5; D may be TRBD2 (6 bases). This CDR3 is 12 amino acids long. Germline V lookup: CDR1 SGHNT, CDR2 YENEEA. V was pared by 5 bases and J by 5 bases, with 9 bases between.

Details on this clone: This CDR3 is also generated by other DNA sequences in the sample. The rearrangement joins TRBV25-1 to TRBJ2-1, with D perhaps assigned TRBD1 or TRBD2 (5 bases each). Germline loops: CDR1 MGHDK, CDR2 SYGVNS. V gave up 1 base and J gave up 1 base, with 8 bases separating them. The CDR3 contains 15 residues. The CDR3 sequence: CASSESGGSYNEQFF. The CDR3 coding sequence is TGTGCCAGCAGTGAATCTGGGGGATCCTACAATGAGCAGTTCTTC.

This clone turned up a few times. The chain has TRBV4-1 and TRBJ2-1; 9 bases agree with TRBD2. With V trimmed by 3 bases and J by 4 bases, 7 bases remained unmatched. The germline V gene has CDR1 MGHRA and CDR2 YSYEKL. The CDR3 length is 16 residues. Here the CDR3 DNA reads TGCGCCAGCAGCCACCCCGGGACTAGCAAATACAATGAGCAGTTCTTC. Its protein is CASSHPGTSKYNEQFF.

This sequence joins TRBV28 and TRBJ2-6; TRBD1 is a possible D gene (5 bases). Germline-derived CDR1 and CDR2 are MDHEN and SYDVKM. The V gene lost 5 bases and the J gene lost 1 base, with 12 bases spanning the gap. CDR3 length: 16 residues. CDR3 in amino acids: CASSQGVESGANVLTF. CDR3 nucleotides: TGTGCCAGCAGTCAAGGGGTCGAATCTGGGGCCAACGTCCTGACTTTC.

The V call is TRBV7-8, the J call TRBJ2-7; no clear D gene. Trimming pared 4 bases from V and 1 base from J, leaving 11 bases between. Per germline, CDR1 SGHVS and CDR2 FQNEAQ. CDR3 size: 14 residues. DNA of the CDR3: TGTGCCAGCAGCTCCGCAAGTTATTCCTACGAGCAGTACTTC. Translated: CASSSASYSYEQYF.

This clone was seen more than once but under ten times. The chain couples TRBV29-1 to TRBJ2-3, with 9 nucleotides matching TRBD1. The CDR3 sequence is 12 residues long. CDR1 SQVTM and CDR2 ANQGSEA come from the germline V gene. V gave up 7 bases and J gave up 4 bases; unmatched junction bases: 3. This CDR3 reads CSAGQGSDTQYF. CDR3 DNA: TGCAGCGCCGGACAGGGGTCAGATACGCAGTATTTT.

The CDR3 protein is CASSYFGGQSNEQFF. DNA for the CDR3: TGTGCCAGCAGTTATTTCGGGGGGCAAAGCAATGAGCAGTTCTTC. The gene calls are TRBV6-5 and TRBJ2-1; D possibly corresponds to TRBD2 (7 bases). The germline V gene has CDR1 MNHEY and CDR2 SVGAGI. The CDR3 is 15 amino acids. V was pared by 3 bases and J by 6 bases, with 15 bases between.

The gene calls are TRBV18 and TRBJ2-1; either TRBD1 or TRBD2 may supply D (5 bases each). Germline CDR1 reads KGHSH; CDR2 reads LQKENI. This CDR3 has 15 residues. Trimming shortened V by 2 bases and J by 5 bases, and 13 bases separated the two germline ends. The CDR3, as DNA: TGTGCCAGCTCACCAAGGGCTGGGGGTGACAATGAGCAGTTCTTC. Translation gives CASSPRAGGDNEQFF. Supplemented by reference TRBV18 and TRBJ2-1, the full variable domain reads NAGVMQNPRHLVRRRGQEARLRCSPMKGHSHVYWYRQLPEEGLKFMVYLQKENIIDESGMPKERFSAEFPKEGPSILRIQQVVRGDSAAYFCASSPRAGGDNEQFFGPGTRLTVL.

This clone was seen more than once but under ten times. The CDR3 DNA reads as TGTGCCAGCAGCAGGGGACAGGGCAATCAGCCCCAGCATTTT. Its protein product is CASSRGQGNQPQHF. The V gene is TRBV7-2, the J gene TRBJ1-5, with TRBD1 matching over 8 bases. Losses at the gene ends were 5 bases for V and 2 bases for J; bases not matched to a gene: 2. This CDR3 spans 14 amino acids. CDR1 is SGHTA, CDR2 FQGNSA, per germline.

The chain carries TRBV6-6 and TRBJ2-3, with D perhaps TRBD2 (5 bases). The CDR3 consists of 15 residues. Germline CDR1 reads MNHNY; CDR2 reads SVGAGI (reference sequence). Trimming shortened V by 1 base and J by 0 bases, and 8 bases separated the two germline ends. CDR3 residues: CASSYFRGSTDTQYF. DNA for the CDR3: TGTGCCAGCAGTTACTTCCGCGGGAGCACAGATACGCAGTATTTT.